A single sample gave rise to the 8 T cell receptor beta chains below, sequenced in a study of cytomegalovirus exposure and HLA in healthy donors. Primers included in the PCR were 60 Vbeta and 13 Jbeta primers. The table came from immunoSEQ multiplex PCR; TCRdb's copy has only in-frame clones and leaves some out. The table has some 200,000 clones, over 75% seen once. The sequenced material came from PBMCs. Receptors were obtained from a man between 18 and 35 years old in good health and CMV-seronegative.

This clone was recorded a few times. Mismatch with germline at one junction end may stem from a read error. The chain is built from TRBV7-7 and TRBJ2-2, with no clear D. This CDR3 is built from 14 residues. Germline-derived CDR1 and CDR2 are SSHAT and FNYEAQ (reference sequence). CDR3 DNA sequence: TGTGCTAGCAGCTTAGCACAGAACACCGGGGAGCTGTTTTTT. It codes for CASSLAQNTGELFF. The full variable domain, in which reference TRBV7-7 and TRBJ2-2 provide the parts outside the CDR3, is GAGVSQSPRYKVTKRGQDVTLRCDPISSHATLYWYQQALGQGPEFLTYFNYEAQPDKSGLPSDRFSAERPEGSISTLTIQRTEQRDSAMYRCASSLAQNTGELFFGEGSRLTVL.

This clone was seen a single time. The chain recombines TRBV25-1 with TRBJ2-1, with TRBD2 matching 11 bases. CDR3 length: 16 amino acids. Germline CDR1 and CDR2: MGHDK and SYGVNS. Trimming took 4 bases from V and 9 from J; bases not matched to a gene: 11. In DNA, the CDR3 is TGTGCCAGCAGTGCCGACGGTAGCGGGGGGGCCTTTGAGCAGTTCTTC. Protein sequence: CASSADGSGGAFEQFF.

The chain has TRBV30 and TRBJ1-2; the match to TRBD1 covers 7 bases. Trimming cost V 3 bases and J 7 bases; bases outside gene matches: 8. Germline-derived CDR1 and CDR2 are GTSNPN and SVGIG (reference sequence). The CDR3 totals 13 residues. The CDR3: CAWRIDRVRGYTF. DNA of the CDR3: TGTGCCTGGAGGATAGACAGGGTGCGTGGCTACACCTTC.

The V call is TRBV2, the J call TRBJ1-1, with a tentative D call TRBD1 (5 bases). This CDR3 has 15 amino acids. Per germline, CDR1 SNHLY and CDR2 FYNNEI. V was clipped by 10 bases and J by 1 base, with 19 bases between them. CDR3 in DNA: TGTGCCACCGTGGAAATTGGCGGGGGGAACACTGAAGCTTTCTTT. It specifies CATVEIGGGNTEAFF. Drawing the rest from reference TRBV2 and TRBJ1-1, the complete variable domain is EPEVTQTPSHQVTQMGQEVILRCVPISNHLYFYWYRQILGQKVEFLVSFYNNEISEKSEIFDDQFSVERPDGSNFTLKIRSTKLEDSAMYFCATVEIGGGNTEAFFGQGTRLTVV.

The V gene is TRBV5-1, the J gene TRBJ2-2, with D possibly being TRBD2 (5 bases). The germline V gene encodes CDR1 SGHRS and CDR2 YFSETQ. The V end lost 2 bases, the J end lost 4 bases, and 9 bases lay between the germline ends. The CDR3 is 14 amino acids. The CDR3 nucleotides are TGCGCCAGCAGCTTTAAAGGAGGCACCGGGGAGCTGTTTTTT. Protein sequence: CASSFKGGTGELFF.

This clone was seen a few times. This rearrangement joins TRBV2 to TRBJ1-4; D is ambiguous. V shed 6 bases and J shed 4 bases, with 3 bases lying between them. The CDR3 sequence is 11 residues long. In germline, CDR1 is SNHLY, CDR2 FYNNEI. CDR3 in amino acids: CASSFNEKLFF. CDR3 nucleotides: TGTGCCAGCAGCTTTAATGAAAAACTGTTTTTT.

This chain connects TRBV4-3 to TRBJ1-4; tentative D call: TRBD1 (5 bases). This CDR3 is built from 19 residues. With 1 base removed from V and 6 bases from J, the gap between germline ends came to 24 bases. The germline V gene encodes CDR1 LGHNA and CDR2 YSLEER. The DNA of the CDR3 is TGCGCCAGCAGCCAAGTAACGCAGGGCTCATCCCCTCCCCATGAAAAACTGTTTTTT. Protein product: CASSQVTQGSSPPHEKLFF.

J is TRBJ1-2 and V is TRBV7-9; TRBD1 aligns across 10 bases. This CDR3 is built from 15 residues. CDR1 is SEHNR and CDR2 is FQNEAQ in the germline V gene (reference sequence). V lost 5 bases, J lost 5 bases, and 8 bases stayed unmatched. The chain's CDR3 is CASSHPDRGIYGYTF. The DNA for the CDR3 is TGTGCCAGCAGCCATCCGGACAGGGGGATATATGGCTACACCTTC. The full variable domain, rest sourced from reference TRBV7-9 and TRBJ1-2, is DTGVSQNPRHKITKRGQNVTFRCDPISEHNRLYWYRQTLGQGPEFLTYFQNEAQLEKSRLLSDRFSAERPKGSFSTLEIQRTEQGDSAMYLCASSHPDRGIYGYTFGSGTRLTVV.